These 21 T cell receptor beta chains were all obtained from the same sample, sequenced in a study of low-dose radiotherapy and immunotherapy resistance in tumors. Time point here: before trial treatment. cDNA synthesis used a TRAV/TRBV-specific primer set for both chains. PCR amplification of the TCRs was performed with Phusion for 15 to 25 PCR cycles, and it relied on a constant-region primer together with a V-primer adapter. Via MiXCR, TCRdb re-called the reads, giving one row per CDR3 protein. This table holds approximately 84,000 distinct CDR3 sequences, over 15% found once. The sequenced sample was PBMCs, obtained before treatment. These receptors originate from a male donor with prostate cancer.

The chain uses TRBV6-2 or TRBV6-3 and TRBJ2-2, with 7 positions matching TRBD1. The CDR3 has 13 residues. The germline V gene has CDR1 MNHEY and CDR2 SVGEGT. J lost 1 base, V lost 11 bases, and 4 bases had no gene match. CDR3 sequence reads: CAVGTENTGELFF. In nucleotides, the CDR3 is TGTGCCGTCGGGACAGAGAACACCGGGGAGCTGTTTTTT.

The chain links TRBV10-3 to TRBJ1-5; D not resolved. V dropped 3 bases and J dropped 6 bases, with 9 bases sitting between them. Germline lookup yields CDR1 ENHRY and CDR2 SYGVKD. This CDR3 has 13 residues. The CDR3 sequence: CAISETEVQPQHF. The CDR3 bases are TGTGCCATCAGTGAAACGGAAGTTCAGCCCCAGCATTTT.

As concerns this clonotype: This likely traces to a read error, being one base from a far larger clone. V is TRBV5-1 and J is TRBJ1-1, with D possibly TRBD1 on 5 matching bases. The CDR3 extends over 14 amino acids. Germline V gene lookup returns CDR1 SGHRS and CDR2 YFSETQ. Written as DNA, the CDR3 is TGTGCCAGCAGCGTCAGGGCCATGAACACTGAAACTTTCTTT. Its translation is CASSVRAMNTETFF.

The chain is built from TRBV9 and TRBJ2-3; D call uncertain. V lost 7 bases and J 4 bases, leaving 16 bases between the germline ends. Germline CDR1 and CDR2: SGDLS and YYNGEE. This CDR3 region has 14 residues. The CDR3 loop is CASGPSGGSDTQYF. CDR3 DNA sequence: TGTGCCAGCGGACCCTCAGGCGGATCAGATACGCAGTATTTT.

This clonotype showed up many times. This chain connects TRBV7-8 to TRBJ2-3; D might be TRBD1 (5 bases). The germline gives CDR1 SGHVS, CDR2 FQNEAQ. The ends were cut back, 6 bases at V and 4 bases at J, with 11 bases in the middle. CDR3 length: 13 residues. Written as DNA, the CDR3 is TGTGCCAGCAGTTCTGAACAGGCAGATACGCAGTATTTT. This translates into CASSSEQADTQYF.

This clonotype has at least ten counts. The chain combines TRBV12-5 with TRBJ1-4; D ambiguous. CDR1 is LGHNT, CDR2 FRNRAP, per germline. With 5 bases removed from V and 3 bases from J, the gap between germline ends came to 13 bases. The CDR3 loop spans 15 amino acids. CDR3 protein: CASGPDGAANEKLFF. The CDR3 DNA reads as TGTGCTAGTGGTCCCGACGGCGCGGCTAATGAAAAACTGTTTTTT.

The chain recombines TRBV13 with TRBJ1-3, with a possible D match to TRBD1 (6 bases). The CDR3 is 16 residues long. The V gene's germline CDR1 is PRHDT and CDR2 FYEKMQ (reference sequence). V gave up 3 bases and J gave up 0 bases, with 12 bases separating them. In DNA, the CDR3 is TGTGCCAGCAGCTTCCTGACAGGCAGCTCTGGAAACACCATATATTTT. This codes for CASSFLTGSSGNTIYF.

This clonotype was found many times. DNA for the CDR3: TGCGCCAGCAGCCCGACATATGGGACCTCCCGAAGTGGCCAAGAGACCCAGTACTTC. It yields the protein CASSPTYGTSRSGQETQYF. V is TRBV4-1 and J is TRBJ2-5; D may correspond to TRBD1 or TRBD2 (5 bases each). Germline values: CDR1 MGHRA, CDR2 YSYEKL. V was clipped by 4 bases and J by 1 base, with 25 bases between them. The CDR3 is 19 residues long.

The J gene is TRBJ2-1, the V gene TRBV12-3 or TRBV12-4; 9 bases map to TRBD2. The CDR3 has 14 amino acids. V was pared by 6 bases and J by 5 bases, with 5 bases of the junction left unmatched. The CDR3 is CASRQTSGHNEQFF. The CDR3 DNA sequence: TGTGCCAGCAGGCAGACTAGCGGACACAATGAGCAGTTCTTC.

This clonotype was found many times. The J gene is TRBJ2-7, the V gene TRBV29-1; perhaps TRBD1 as D (6 bases). CDR1 is SQVTM and CDR2 is ANQGSEA in the germline V gene. The germline V and J ends were trimmed by 4 bases and 0 bases, with 13 bases remaining between them. This CDR3 is built from 14 residues. The CDR3 loop reads CSVVRQDSSYEQYF. The DNA for the CDR3 is TGCAGCGTTGTGAGACAGGATAGCTCCTACGAGCAGTACTTC.

Many counts were recorded for this clonotype. The genes are TRBV5-1 and TRBJ1-1, with 8 bases lining up with TRBD1. V lost 1 base and J lost 4; bases outside the gene matches: 9. CDR3 size: 16 residues. CDR1 is SGHRS and CDR2 is YFSETQ in the germline V gene. CDR3 sequence (DNA): TGCGCCAGCAGCTTGTTTGCAGGGGGCGTGGGCACTGAAGCTTTCTTT. Translating it yields CASSLFAGGVGTEAFF.

This clonotype was seen many times. V and J are TRBV7-2 and TRBJ2-2; 9 positions agree with TRBD2. The CDR3 runs to 16 residues. Germline assignment: CDR1 SGHTA and CDR2 FQGNSA. The V segment lost 4 bases and the J segment 1 base; nucleotides outside the gene matches: 4. CDR3 protein: CASSYAGGRNTGELFF. CDR3 sequence (DNA): TGTGCCAGCAGCTACGCGGGGGGGCGGAACACCGGGGAGCTGTTTTTT.

This clonotype appeared many times. The CDR3 DNA reads as TGTGCCAGCAGCCCCTCCCTTTATAGCAATCAGCCCCAGCATTTT. Translating it yields CASSPSLYSNQPQHF. The genes are TRBV3-1 and TRBJ1-5, with no clear D. Trimming took off 4 bases at V and 0 bases at J, with 10 bases between the two ends. CDR1 is LGHDT, CDR2 YNNKEL, per germline (reference sequence). This CDR3 region has 15 residues. Drawing the rest from reference TRBV3-1 and TRBJ1-5, the complete variable domain is DTAVSQTPKYLVTQMGNDKSIKCEQNLGHDTMYWYKQDSKKFLKIMFSYNNKELIINETVPNRFSPKSPDKAHLNLHINSLELGDSAVYFCASSPSLYSNQPQHFGDGTRLSIL.

The chain employs TRBV9 and TRBJ2-1; TRBD2 aligns across 7 bases. The CDR3 totals 14 residues. Germline lookup yields CDR1 SGDLS and CDR2 YYNGEE. V was clipped by 4 bases and J by 15 bases; unmatched bases: 16. CDR3 in DNA: TGTGCCAGCAGCTCAACCCCCCGCGCGGGGGATGGGTTCTTC. Protein product: CASSSTPRAGDGFF.

This clonotype occurred many times. The chain employs TRBV20-1 and TRBJ2-1, with D hard to call. Germline V lookup: CDR1 DFQATT, CDR2 SNEGSKA (reference sequence). V gave up 1 base and J gave up 0 bases, with 10 bases separating them. The CDR3 is made up of 15 amino acids. Written as DNA, the CDR3 is TGCAGTGCTAGAGTTAGTAGAAGCTCCTACAATGAGCAGTTCTTC. Amino acid sequence: CSARVSRSSYNEQFF.

This clonotype showed up many times. The chain recombines TRBV30 with TRBJ2-1; 8 positions agree with TRBD1. V lost 8 bases, J lost 2 bases, and 5 bases stayed unmatched. The germline V gene encodes CDR1 GTSNPN and CDR2 SVGIG (reference sequence). The CDR3 has 13 amino acids. This CDR3 reads CAERTGPYNEQFF. CDR3 coding DNA: TGTGCCGAACGGACAGGGCCCTACAATGAGCAGTTCTTC.

In its sample, this clonotype was seen many times. The chain couples TRBV18 to TRBJ1-2, with a tentative D call TRBD1 (6 bases). Trimming took 2 bases from V and 7 from J, leaving 20 bases between them. Germline V gene sequence: CDR1 KGHSH, CDR2 LQKENI. The CDR3 consists of 16 residues. The CDR3, as DNA: TGTGCCAGCTCACCAGAATGGGACAACCAAGGGTTTGGCTACACCTTC. Protein sequence: CASSPEWDNQGFGYTF.

In its sample, this clonotype was seen many times. This chain uses TRBV20-1 with TRBJ2-3; 7 positions match TRBD1. CDR3 length equals 15 residues. V was clipped by 6 bases and J by 3 bases; unmatched bases: 12. From germline, CDR1 is DFQATT and CDR2 SNEGSKA (reference sequence). The CDR3 DNA reads as TGCAGTGCATATGACCAGACAGGGCGGACAGATACGCAGTATTTT. This encodes CSAYDQTGRTDTQYF.

This chain links TRBV5-4 with TRBJ2-7; D may be TRBD2 (7 bases). The V and J ends lost 1 base and 5 bases respectively, with 13 bases between them. CDR1 SGHNT and CDR2 YYREEE come from the germline V gene (reference sequence). The CDR3 loop spans 14 amino acids. This CDR3 is CASSLSGGANEQYF. In DNA, the CDR3 is TGTGCCAGCAGCTTGTCTGGGGGGGCGAACGAGCAGTACTTC.

The rearrangement uses TRBV4-1 and TRBJ1-1; D is possibly TRBD1 (5 bases). Germline CDR1 reads MGHRA; CDR2 reads YSYEKL. V was clipped by 4 bases and J by 1 base, with 13 bases between them. The length of the CDR3 is 15 residues. The CDR3 DNA follows: TGCGCCAGCAGCCCCCTTCGAGGGACGAACACTGAAGCTTTCTTT. Amino acids: CASSPLRGTNTEAFF.

CDR3 coding DNA: TGCAGCGCGGTCGGGGGGTCTAACTATGGCTACACCTTC. Protein product: CSAVGGSNYGYTF. V is TRBV29-1 and J is TRBJ1-2, with D possibly matching TRBD1 (5 bases). This CDR3 comprises 13 residues. CDR1 and CDR2 from the germline V gene are SQVTM and ANQGSEA. With 7 bases removed from V and 0 bases from J, the gap between germline ends came to 12 bases. The complete variable domain, with remaining parts taken from reference TRBV29-1 and TRBJ1-2, reads SAVISQKPSRDICQRGTSLTIQCQVDSQVTMMFWYRQQPGQSLTLIATANQGSEATYESGFVIDKFPISRPNLTFSTLTVSNMSPEDSSIYLCSAVGGSNYGYTFGSGTRLTVV.